The 20 T cell receptor beta chains presented below share a single source sample, sequenced in a study of vaccination and CD4 T cells after COVID-19. Described treatment: approximately 9-day PBMC culture with coronavirus spike peptide pools or control peptides (ViraFEST assay). Their antigens remain unidentified. Oncomine TCR Beta short-read sequencing was applied to DNA from cultured CD4+ T cells. TCRdb independently ran MiXCR on the PCR reads; one entry per CDR3 protein. The sample records tens of thousands of distinct CDR3 sequences, 43% being singletons. Sequenced: CD4+ T cells from blood, cultured in vitro. The receptors originated from a human donor who had recovered from COVID-19.

The chain carries TRBV7-2 and TRBJ2-5; D possibly uses TRBD1 or TRBD2 (5 bases each). The V and J ends lost 1 base and 2 bases respectively, with 11 bases between them. The CDR3 is 15 amino acids. From germline, CDR1 is SGHTA and CDR2 FQGNSA. The chain's CDR3 is CASSLVAGRQETQYF. DNA for the CDR3: TGTGCCAGCAGCTTAGTGGCAGGGAGACAAGAGACCCAGTACTTC.

The chain recombines TRBV28 with TRBJ1-6, with 7 bases that match TRBD1. The CDR3 has 14 residues. Trimming removed 7 bases from V and 9 bases from J; junction bases left unmatched: 9. CDR1 is MDHEN, CDR2 SYDVKM, per germline. This chain's CDR3 is CASTEGAAASPLHF. The CDR3 nucleotides read TGTGCCAGCACCGAGGGGGCCGCGGCTTCACCCCTCCACTTT.

This clonotype has more than one count but fewer than ten. The chain joins TRBV12-3 or TRBV12-4 to TRBJ2-1, with 7 bases lining up with TRBD2. V shed 4 bases, J shed 12 bases, and the junction held 9 bases outside the gene matches. The CDR3 spans 13 residues. CDR3 loop: CASSSGGIAGQFF. The DNA for the CDR3 is TGTGCCAGCAGTTCCGGGGGGATAGCTGGGCAGTTCTTC.

By sample share, this clonotype is medium-sized. This chain connects TRBV20-1 to TRBJ1-5, with 9 bases aligning to TRBD1. The germline CDR1 and CDR2 sequences are DFQATT and SNEGSKA (reference sequence). After removal of 6 bases from V and 6 bases from J, the junction contained 12 bases not matched to a gene. This CDR3 comprises 15 residues. The CDR3 sequence: CSAYGDRALVQPQHF. The CDR3 region has the DNA TGCAGTGCGTATGGGGACAGGGCCCTCGTTCAGCCCCAGCATTTT.

This rearrangement joins TRBV20-1 to TRBJ2-7; TRBD1 is a possible D gene (6 bases). Germline loops: CDR1 DFQATT, CDR2 SNEGSKA (reference sequence). The CDR3 has 15 residues. V lost 2 bases, J lost 2 bases, and 16 bases lay in between. CDR3 nucleotides: TGCAGTGCTAGATCCAGGACAGTTGCTACCTACGAGCAGTACTTC. Residues: CSARSRTVATYEQYF.

This clonotype has a handful of counts. This chain uses TRBV6-4 with TRBJ2-3; a weak D match, TRBD2 (5 bases). The CDR3 sequence is 13 residues long. Germline CDR1 MRHNA, CDR2 SNTAGT. V was pared by 7 bases and J by 1 base, with 9 bases between. The CDR3 region is CASNGGGTDTQYF. The CDR3 DNA is TGTGCCAGCAACGGAGGCGGCACAGATACGCAGTATTTT.

The V and J genes are TRBV7-9 and TRBJ1-3, with D hard to call. From germline, CDR1 is SEHNR and CDR2 FQNEAQ (reference sequence). The length of the CDR3 is 13 residues. V was trimmed by 8 bases and J by 0 bases, leaving 8 bases between them. The CDR3 region is CASGKSSGNTIYF. The DNA of the CDR3 is TGTGCCAGCGGCAAGAGCTCTGGAAACACCATATATTTT.

The V and J genes are TRBV7-2 and TRBJ1-2, with 8 bases identical to TRBD1. The CDR3 runs 14 residues. Germline CDR1 and CDR2: SGHTA and FQGNSA. The V segment lost 7 bases and the J segment 3 bases; nucleotides outside the gene matches: 7. The CDR3 nucleotides are TGTGCCAGCACCTCAAACAGGGGGGACTATGGCTACACCTTC. Its translation: CASTSNRGDYGYTF.

The CDR3 nucleotides read TGTGCCAGCTCATCGGGACTAGCGGGAGGGATCTACGAGCAGTACTTC. As protein: CASSSGLAGGIYEQYF. The genes are TRBV18 and TRBJ2-7; 16 positions match TRBD2. Germline CDR1 is KGHSH and CDR2 is LQKENI. The CDR3 is 16 amino acids. V shed 5 bases, J shed 3 bases, and the junction held 4 bases outside the gene matches.

This clonotype was found once. V gene TRBV7-8 combines with J gene TRBJ2-3; no clear D. V gave up 5 bases and J gave up 12 bases, with 18 bases separating them. The CDR3 consists of 13 residues. Germline CDR1 SGHVS, CDR2 FQNEAQ. The CDR3, as DNA: TGTGCCAGCAGCCGACAATCGTCAGCGAACCAGTATTTT. Translated: CASSRQSSANQYF.

The chain links TRBV6-5 to TRBJ2-7, with 8 bases identical to TRBD1. This CDR3 spans 16 amino acids. The V gene end was trimmed by 0 bases and the J gene end by 3 bases; junction bases not matched to a gene: 7. CDR1 and CDR2 from the germline V gene are MNHEY and SVGAGI. The chain's CDR3 is CASSYSSGTGIYEQYF. The CDR3 nucleotides read TGTGCCAGCAGTTACTCATCCGGGACAGGTATCTACGAGCAGTACTTC.

This clonotype was detected a few times. The V gene is TRBV28, the J gene TRBJ2-3; possibly TRBD2 for D (6 bases). The ends were cut back, 5 bases at V and 0 bases at J, with 18 bases in the middle. CDR3 length: 17 residues. The germline gives CDR1 MDHEN, CDR2 SYDVKM. The CDR3 loop is CASSRSRDFWSTDTQYF. As DNA, the CDR3 is TGTGCCAGCAGTCGATCTCGGGACTTCTGGAGCACAGATACGCAGTATTTT.

This chain joins TRBV2 and TRBJ1-2, with D perhaps TRBD1 (5 bases). Germline CDR1 reads SNHLY; CDR2 reads FYNNEI. CDR3 length: 15 residues. V lost 3 bases and J lost 3, with 14 bases in between. CDR3 region: CASSESQGTYYGYTF. CDR3 coding DNA: TGTGCCAGCAGTGAGTCCCAGGGCACGTACTATGGCTACACCTTC.

The sample holds a few counts of this clonotype. This chain uses TRBV6-2 or TRBV6-3 with TRBJ1-6; D gene uncertain. CDR1 and CDR2 (germline): MNHEY, SVGEGT. The CDR3 runs 15 residues. V was trimmed by 7 bases and J by 7 bases, leaving 17 bases between them. As DNA, the CDR3 is TGTGCCAGCACTGACGGTCCGGGCGGCAATTCACCCCTCCACTTT. It is translated as CASTDGPGGNSPLHF.

The chain combines TRBV20-1 with TRBJ1-6; D unclear. The germline V gene has CDR1 DFQATT and CDR2 SNEGSKA (reference sequence). The length of the CDR3 is 15 residues. Trimming took off 4 bases at V and 4 bases at J, with 14 bases between the two ends. CDR3 loop: CSANTQRGYNSPLHF. Written as DNA, the CDR3 is TGCAGTGCTAACACACAGCGAGGGTATAATTCACCCCTCCACTTT.

The rearrangement uses TRBV5-1 and TRBJ2-3, with TRBD2 matching over 14 bases. The CDR3 has 16 residues. V shed 3 bases, J shed 3 bases, and the junction held 3 bases outside the gene matches. Germline assignment: CDR1 SGHRS and CDR2 YFSETQ. Written as DNA, the CDR3 is TGCGCCAGCAGCTGGGGACTAGCGGGAGAGACAGATACGCAGTATTTT. It codes for CASSWGLAGETDTQYF.

The chain couples TRBV7-9 to TRBJ2-7; 11 bases fit TRBD1. V shed 4 bases, J shed 0 bases, and the junction held 2 bases outside the gene matches. Germline CDR1 reads SEHNR; CDR2 reads FQNEAQ (reference sequence). The CDR3 sequence is 15 residues long. DNA of the CDR3: TGTGCCAGCAGCTCCGGGACAGGGGGCTCCTACGAGCAGTACTTC. Protein sequence: CASSSGTGGSYEQYF.

This clonotype has just a few counts. The chain has TRBV28 and TRBJ1-1; D call uncertain. This CDR3 is built from 12 residues. V lost 6 bases and J lost 1, with 6 bases in between. Germline V gives CDR1 MDHEN, CDR2 SYDVKM. The CDR3, as DNA: TGTGCCAGCAGCTCGGGGAACACTGAAGCTTTCTTT. It translates to CASSSGNTEAFF.

The chain employs TRBV6-1 and TRBJ1-2; 7 bases are a match to TRBD1. The J segment lost 4 bases and the V segment lost 5 bases, leaving 7 bases of the junction unmatched. Germline V gene sequence: CDR1 MNHNS, CDR2 SASEGT. The CDR3 covers 14 residues. CDR3 sequence (DNA): TGTGCCAGCAGTCCCACGGCAGGGGGCTATGGCTACACCTTC. It encodes CASSPTAGGYGYTF.

This chain joins TRBV20-1 and TRBJ2-3; possible D gene TRBD2, 6 bases. Germline V gives CDR1 DFQATT, CDR2 SNEGSKA (reference sequence). This CDR3 region has 12 residues. Trimming removed 8 bases at V and 1 base at J, with 10 bases between. CDR3 in amino acids: CSPGLRTDTQYF. DNA for the CDR3: TGCAGTCCGGGACTCCGCACAGATACGCAGTATTTT.